The 14 T cell receptor beta chains below all came from one sample that was sequenced in a study of cytomegalovirus exposure and HLA in healthy donors. Primers for the PCR totalled 60 Vbeta and 13 Jbeta. TCRdb's copy holds only in-frame clones and misses some; the assay was immunoSEQ multiplex PCR. The sample includes around 150,000 clones, over 60% seen only once; the top ten take around 2.2%. The source material was PBMCs. These receptors all stem from a man in his forties or fifties in good health and CMV-seronegative.

This clone was observed a handful of times. In DNA form, the CDR3 reads TGTGCCAGCGGACAGGCGAACACCGGGGAGCTGTTTTTT. As protein: CASGQANTGELFF. The V call is TRBV11-1, the J call TRBJ2-2; 7 bases fit TRBD1. In germline, CDR1 is SGHAT, CDR2 FQDESV (reference sequence). The CDR3 covers 13 residues. Germline trimming cut 8 bases from V and 0 bases from J; bases unmatched to any gene: 0.

This rearrangement joins TRBV4-3 to TRBJ2-2; 10 bases map to TRBD1. The CDR3 totals 16 residues. V lost 4 bases to trimming and J lost 3 bases; unmatched junction nucleotides: 5. Germline assignment: CDR1 LGHNA and CDR2 YSLEER. CDR3 residues: CASSPGTGDDTGELFF. The CDR3 nucleotides read TGCGCCAGCAGCCCCGGGACAGGGGACGACACCGGGGAGCTGTTTTTT.

V gene TRBV27 combines with J gene TRBJ2-1, with D possibly being TRBD1 (5 bases). The V gene lost 5 bases and the J gene lost 5 bases, with 10 bases spanning the gap. Germline V CDR1 and CDR2: MNHEY, SMNVEV (reference sequence). The CDR3 is made up of 13 amino acids. CDR3 region: CASSPTENNEQFF. DNA of the CDR3: TGTGCCAGCAGTCCGACAGAAAACAATGAGCAGTTCTTC.

This chain links TRBV5-4 with TRBJ2-7; possible D gene TRBD1, 5 bases. Germline V gene sequence: CDR1 SGHNT, CDR2 YYREEE (reference sequence). CDR3 size: 14 residues. The ends were cut back, 2 bases at V and 5 bases at J, with 14 bases in the middle. The CDR3 spells CASSFRAQGDEQYF. DNA of the CDR3: TGTGCCAGCAGCTTTCGGGCCCAAGGGGACGAGCAGTACTTC. Full variable domain (rest looked up from reference TRBV5-4 and TRBJ2-7): ETGVTQSPTHLIKTRGQQVTLRCSSQSGHNTVSWYQQALGQGPQFIFQYYREEENGRGNFPPRFSGLQFPNYSSELNVNALELDDSALYLCASSFRAQGDEQYFGPGTRLTVT.

This chain joins TRBV11-2 and TRBJ2-1, with 10 bases identical to TRBD2. Per the germline V gene, CDR1 is SGHAT and CDR2 is FQNNGV. The CDR3 loop spans 14 amino acids. V trimming: 6 bases; J trimming: 6 bases; junction bases outside the gene matches: 5. The CDR3 here is CASRQRGGLNEQFF. In DNA, the CDR3 is TGTGCCAGCAGACAGCGGGGGGGCCTCAATGAGCAGTTCTTC.

This rearrangement joins TRBV5-4 to TRBJ2-2; D perhaps matches TRBD2 (6 bases). With 4 bases removed from V and 7 bases from J, the gap between germline ends came to 17 bases. The CDR3 length is 15 residues. CDR1 and CDR2 from the germline V gene are SGHNT and YYREEE (reference sequence). DNA for the CDR3: TGTGCCAGCAGCAGAACGAGGTCTAGCGACGGGGAGCTGTTTTTT. This gives the protein CASSRTRSSDGELFF.

The chain couples TRBV19 to TRBJ2-7; maybe TRBD1 (6 bases). V was clipped by 2 bases and J by 3 bases, with 17 bases between them. The CDR3 spans 16 residues. CDR1 LNHDA and CDR2 SQIVND come from the germline V gene (reference sequence). CDR3 protein: CASSIYPRTVLYEQYF. The CDR3 coding sequence is TGTGCCAGTAGTATATACCCCCGGACAGTCCTCTACGAGCAGTACTTC.

V and J are TRBV2 and TRBJ1-5, with D possibly being TRBD1 (6 bases). Germline CDR1 is SNHLY and CDR2 is FYNNEI. The CDR3 runs to 15 residues. V was pared by 8 bases and J by 2 bases, with 16 bases between. The CDR3 DNA follows: TGTGCCAGCGATCGGACAGATTGGGGCAATCAGCCCCAGCATTTT. It yields the protein CASDRTDWGNQPQHF.

The chain has TRBV5-4 and TRBJ2-6; maybe TRBD1 (5 bases). Trimming took 2 bases from V and 3 from J, leaving 15 bases between them. Germline V gene lookup returns CDR1 SGHNT and CDR2 YYREEE (reference sequence). This CDR3 is built from 17 residues. CDR3 sequence: CASSFRQGGRGANVLTF. The CDR3 bases are TGTGCCAGCAGCTTTAGGCAGGGTGGCCGTGGGGCCAACGTCCTGACTTTC.

This clone was picked up a small number of times. The V gene is TRBV4-3, the J gene TRBJ2-1, with 11 bases that match TRBD1. CDR1 is LGHNA, CDR2 YSLEER, per germline. This CDR3 has 14 amino acids. With 0 bases clipped from V and 9 bases from J, the junction kept 1 base outside the gene matches. The CDR3 protein is CASSQEGTGGEQFF. Here the CDR3 DNA reads TGCGCCAGCAGCCAAGAGGGGACAGGGGGTGAGCAGTTCTTC.

This clone has only a few counts. The chain employs TRBV6-6 and TRBJ1-5, with D maybe TRBD1 (6 bases). Germline CDR1 reads MNHNY; CDR2 reads SVGAGI (reference sequence). The V and J ends lost 6 bases and 4 bases respectively, with 13 bases between them. This CDR3 contains 14 residues. The CDR3 region is CASSPGQMNQPQHF. The CDR3 DNA sequence: TGTGCCAGCAGCCCCGGACAGATGAATCAGCCCCAGCATTTT.

The V gene is TRBV2, the J gene TRBJ2-7; D not certain. V was pared by 5 bases and J by 0 bases, with 11 bases between. CDR3 length: 14 amino acids. Per germline, CDR1 SNHLY and CDR2 FYNNEI. This CDR3 reads CASSKLRNSYEQYF. The CDR3 DNA reads as TGTGCCAGCAGTAAGTTGCGCAACTCCTACGAGCAGTACTTC.

The genes are TRBV4-2 and TRBJ2-7; D possibly corresponds to TRBD1 (5 bases). The germline V gene has CDR1 LGHNA and CDR2 YNFKEQ. Trimming took off 1 base at V and 9 bases at J, with 16 bases between the two ends. CDR3 length equals 14 residues. CDR3: CASSQAEVVGVQYF. In nucleotides, the CDR3 is TGTGCCAGCAGCCAAGCGGAAGTTGTAGGGGTGCAGTACTTC.

V and J are TRBV28 and TRBJ2-7; D perhaps matches TRBD2 (6 bases). V was pared by 5 bases and J by 4 bases, with 12 bases between. Germline-derived CDR1 and CDR2 are MDHEN and SYDVKM. There are 13 residues in the CDR3. The DNA of the CDR3 is TGTGCCAGCAGTGTTGCGGGGAGGTACGAGCAGTACTTC. Its protein product is CASSVAGRYEQYF.